Given below is one T cell receptor (beta chain) in context. V lost 6 bases and J lost 3; bases outside the gene matches: 6. The CDR3 consists of 13 residues. CDR1 is SQVTM and CDR2 is ANQGSEA in the germline V gene. Authors' data handling: Amplification with reference gene primers provided the estimates of nucleated cell counts. Repertoires were generated with immunoSEQ multiplex PCR, while TCRdb's copy carries only in-frame clones and drops some. V and J calls and clone size are as listed in that table; D and trimming were resolved from the DNA. This sample has fewer than 250,000 clones; approximately 83% occur once, and the top ten carry 3.8%. This entry comes from a study of blood T cell repertoires in COVID-19. Study information: COVID-19 samples collected from the United States, Italy and Spain covered acute and convalescent phases. The cDNA or gDNA used as material had been derived from T cells, B-cell-depleted T cells, or PBMCs.

The clonotype was recovered from a woman aged 40 to 50 with acute COVID-19. Source material: PBMCs or T cells enriched from blood (not recorded which). V gene TRBV29-1 combines with J gene TRBJ1-2, with 8 nucleotides matching TRBD1. CDR3 amino acids: CSVQTGEDYGYTF. The CDR3 DNA is TGCAGCGTCCAGACAGGGGAGGACTATGGCTACACCTTC.